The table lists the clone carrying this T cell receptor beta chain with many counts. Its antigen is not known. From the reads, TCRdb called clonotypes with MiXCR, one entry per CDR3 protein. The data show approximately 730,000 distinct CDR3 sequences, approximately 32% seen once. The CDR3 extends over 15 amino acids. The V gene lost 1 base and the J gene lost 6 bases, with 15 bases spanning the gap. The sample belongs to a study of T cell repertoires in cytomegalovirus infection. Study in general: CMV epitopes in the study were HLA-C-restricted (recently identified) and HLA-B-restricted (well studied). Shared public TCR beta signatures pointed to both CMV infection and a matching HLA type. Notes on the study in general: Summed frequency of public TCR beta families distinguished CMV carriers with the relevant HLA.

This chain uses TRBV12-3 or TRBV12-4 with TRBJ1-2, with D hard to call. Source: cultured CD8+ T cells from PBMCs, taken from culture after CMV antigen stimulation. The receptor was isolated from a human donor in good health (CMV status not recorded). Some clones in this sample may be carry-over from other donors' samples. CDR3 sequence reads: CASSLEFNGPDGYTF. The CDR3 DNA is TGTGCCAGCAGTTTAGAGTTCAATGGTCCGGATGGCTACACCTTC.